This is a list of T cell receptor beta chains from one sample in a study of blood T cell repertoires in COVID-19. Repertoires were generated with immunoSEQ multiplex PCR, while TCRdb's copy carries only in-frame clones and drops some. Of around 330,000 clones listed, 80% to 90% were seen once; the top ten hold about 9.8%. Source material: PBMCs or T cells enriched from blood (not recorded which). These receptors were collected from a woman younger than 30 who had recovered from COVID-19. Each CDR3 is given with its conserved first and last residue. Fields, in order: V gene, D gene, clone size, J gene, CDR3 DNA, CDR3 protein. D genes are given only for firm matches. Expanded clones are given a class, and other clones once, few, many or no size at all.

V gene: TRBV7-3
D gene: .
clone size: .
J gene: TRBJ1-6
CDR3 DNA: TGTGCCAGCAGCTTAAACAGGGTTGGTTCACCCCTCCACTTT
CDR3 protein: CASSLNRVGSPLHF

V gene: TRBV24-1
D gene: .
clone size: .
J gene: TRBJ1-2
CDR3 DNA: TGTGCCACCAGTGCCGAGACAGAGGCCGGCTACACCTTC
CDR3 protein: CATSAETEAGYTF

V gene: TRBV9
D gene: TRBD2
clone size: .
J gene: TRBJ2-1
CDR3 DNA: TGTGCCAGCAGTTCGGGGGGGCCCTCCTACAATGAGCAGTTCTTC
CDR3 protein: CASSSGGPSYNEQFF

V gene: TRBV6-2/TRBV6-3
D gene: .
clone size: .
J gene: TRBJ2-1
CDR3 DNA: TGTGCCAGCAGTTTACTAGGATCCTCCTACAATGAGCAGTTCTTC
CDR3 protein: CASSLLGSSYNEQFF

V gene: TRBV19
D gene: .
clone size: .
J gene: TRBJ1-5
CDR3 DNA: TGTGCCAGTAGTATTCTGGGAGAGGGAGATTCGCCCCAGCATTTT
CDR3 protein: CASSILGEGDSPQHF

V gene: TRBV4-3
D gene: TRBD1
clone size: few
J gene: TRBJ1-6
CDR3 DNA: TGCGCCAGCAGCCAGGATGGACAGGGGAAGCATTCACCCCTCCACTTT
CDR3 protein: CASSQDGQGKHSPLHF

V gene: TRBV28
D gene: .
clone size: .
J gene: TRBJ1-6
CDR3 DNA: TGTGCCAGCAGGCCACTCGGGACTGAGCACTTCTCCTATAATTCACCCCTCCACTTT
CDR3 protein: CASRPLGTEHFSYNSPLHF

V gene: TRBV7-9
D gene: TRBD1
clone size: .
J gene: TRBJ1-6
CDR3 DNA: TGTGCCAGCAGCGGACAGGGAGGAGATCTTCTCCACTTT
CDR3 protein: CASSGQGGDLLHF

V gene: TRBV9
D gene: .
clone size: once
J gene: TRBJ1-1
CDR3 DNA: TGTGCCAGCAGCAGTCGCTTTTACAGGGAGGGCACTGAAGCTTTCTTT
CDR3 protein: CASSSRFYREGTEAFF

V gene: TRBV6-2/TRBV6-3
D gene: .
clone size: once
J gene: TRBJ1-5
CDR3 DNA: TGTGCCAGCAGCCGAGTCTGGCAGGGCTACAATCAGCCCCAGCATTTT
CDR3 protein: CASSRVWQGYNQPQHF

V gene: TRBV6-6
D gene: .
clone size: .
J gene: TRBJ1-4
CDR3 DNA: TGTGCCAGCAGTTCCCGTGGGGGGGCGACTAATGAAAAACTGTTTTTT
CDR3 protein: CASSSRGGATNEKLFF

V gene: TRBV6-4
D gene: TRBD2
clone size: .
J gene: TRBJ2-3
CDR3 DNA: TGTGCCAGCAGTGAAAACAGCGGGAGCGGTACGCAGTATTTT
CDR3 protein: CASSENSGSGTQYF

V gene: TRBV30
D gene: .
clone size: .
J gene: TRBJ1-2
CDR3 DNA: TGTGCCTGGAGTCACGGGGGGGGGTACACCTTC
CDR3 protein: CAWSHGGGYTF

V gene: TRBV6-5
D gene: .
clone size: .
J gene: TRBJ2-6
CDR3 DNA: TGTGCCAGCAGCACGCATCGGGCTGGGGCCAACGTCCTGACTTTC
CDR3 protein: CASSTHRAGANVLTF

V gene: TRBV27
D gene: TRBD2
clone size: .
J gene: TRBJ2-1
CDR3 DNA: TGTGCCAGCAGTTTATTAGCGGGAAGCTCCTACAATGAGCAGTTCTTC
CDR3 protein: CASSLLAGSSYNEQFF

V gene: TRBV14
D gene: .
clone size: .
J gene: TRBJ1-1
CDR3 DNA: TGTGCCAGCAGCCAAGCCTTCCGAGGCACTGAAGCTTTCTTT
CDR3 protein: CASSQAFRGTEAFF

V gene: TRBV10-3
D gene: .
clone size: .
J gene: TRBJ2-5
CDR3 DNA: TGTGCCATCAGTCTGGGGCGGGGAAGGGGAGAGACCCAGTACTTC
CDR3 protein: CAISLGRGRGETQYF

V gene: TRBV6-2/TRBV6-3
D gene: .
clone size: .
J gene: TRBJ1-1
CDR3 DNA: TGTGCCAGCAGTTACCCGCGTTTACGGACTGAAGCTTTCTTT
CDR3 protein: CASSYPRLRTEAFF

V gene: TRBV12-3/TRBV12-4
D gene: .
clone size: .
J gene: TRBJ2-1
CDR3 DNA: TGTGCCAGCAGTTTACGGGGTAGACAGTTCTTC
CDR3 protein: CASSLRGRQFF

V gene: TRBV5-1
D gene: .
clone size: .
J gene: TRBJ2-7
CDR3 DNA: TGCGCCAGCAGCTGGAGGGACAGTACCTACGAGCAGTACTTC
CDR3 protein: CASSWRDSTYEQYF

V gene: TRBV7-8
D gene: .
clone size: .
J gene: TRBJ2-7
CDR3 DNA: TGTGCCAGCAGCTCAGACAGGTTGAACTACGAGCAGTACTTC
CDR3 protein: CASSSDRLNYEQYF

V gene: TRBV9
D gene: .
clone size: .
J gene: TRBJ2-2
CDR3 DNA: TGTGCCAGCAGCGTGGGGGGTTGGGACACCGGGGAGCTGTTTTTT
CDR3 protein: CASSVGGWDTGELFF

V gene: TRBV11-2
D gene: TRBD2
clone size: .
J gene: TRBJ2-1
CDR3 DNA: TGTGCCAGCAGCTTGAGCGGGAGGCTGTACAATGAGCAGTTCTTC
CDR3 protein: CASSLSGRLYNEQFF

V gene: TRBV3-1/TRBV3-2
D gene: .
clone size: .
J gene: TRBJ1-5
CDR3 DNA: TGTGCCAGCAGCCAAGAACGGGCCCCGGAGGGCAATCAGCCCCAGCATTTT
CDR3 protein: CASSQERAPEGNQPQHF

V gene: TRBV7-9
D gene: TRBD1
clone size: .
J gene: TRBJ1-5
CDR3 DNA: TGTGCCAGCGGGACAGGGAAAGGAGGAAGCAATCAGCCCCAGCATTTT
CDR3 protein: CASGTGKGGSNQPQHF

V gene: TRBV10-3
D gene: .
clone size: .
J gene: TRBJ1-5
CDR3 DNA: TGTGCCATCAGTGAATATGCAGGTAGCAATCAGCCCCAGCATTTT
CDR3 protein: CAISEYAGSNQPQHF

V gene: TRBV29-1
D gene: .
clone size: .
J gene: TRBJ1-2
CDR3 DNA: TGCAGCGTTCAACGGGGACATTCGGGCTACGGCTACACCTTC
CDR3 protein: CSVQRGHSGYGYTF

V gene: TRBV27
D gene: .
clone size: .
J gene: TRBJ2-7
CDR3 DNA: TGTGCCAGCGGGGCGTTCAAGTACGAGCAGTACTTC
CDR3 protein: CASGAFKYEQYF

V gene: TRBV6-6
D gene: TRBD1
clone size: few
J gene: TRBJ2-6
CDR3 DNA: TGTGCCAGCAGTTATGTAGGGGGCGGTGGGGCCAACGTCCTGACTTTC
CDR3 protein: CASSYVGGGGANVLTF

V gene: TRBV28
D gene: TRBD1
clone size: .
J gene: TRBJ2-3
CDR3 DNA: TGTGCCAGCAGTTTGTGGGGACAGTTCACAGATACGCAGTATTTT
CDR3 protein: CASSLWGQFTDTQYF

V gene: TRBV6-5
D gene: TRBD1
clone size: .
J gene: TRBJ2-5
CDR3 DNA: TGTGCCAGCAGTTACTCGAGGGGGCCCCAACAAGAGACCCAGTACTTC
CDR3 protein: CASSYSRGPQQETQYF

V gene: TRBV6-5
D gene: .
clone size: .
J gene: TRBJ1-3
CDR3 DNA: TGTGCCAGCAGTTACACCTCCGCGGGTCGCAGAAACACCATATATTTT
CDR3 protein: CASSYTSAGRRNTIYF

V gene: TRBV9
D gene: .
clone size: .
J gene: TRBJ2-2
CDR3 DNA: TGTGCCAGCAGCGTAGATCCCAGGGTGGCCGGGGAGCTGTTTTTT
CDR3 protein: CASSVDPRVAGELFF

V gene: TRBV19
D gene: TRBD1
clone size: .
J gene: TRBJ1-2
CDR3 DNA: TGTGCCAGTAGTACCGGACAGGGGGCGAACTATGGCTACACCTTC
CDR3 protein: CASSTGQGANYGYTF

V gene: TRBV7-3
D gene: .
clone size: .
J gene: TRBJ1-5
CDR3 DNA: TGTGCCAGCAGCCAGGACAGAAATCAGCCCCAGCATTTT
CDR3 protein: CASSQDRNQPQHF

V gene: TRBV14
D gene: .
clone size: .
J gene: TRBJ1-2
CDR3 DNA: TGTGCCAGCAGCCCGACAGGCTATGGCTACACCTTC
CDR3 protein: CASSPTGYGYTF

V gene: TRBV28
D gene: .
clone size: .
J gene: TRBJ1-2
CDR3 DNA: TGTGCCAGCAGTTTAACCCCAGGATCTGCTAACTATGGCTACACCTTC
CDR3 protein: CASSLTPGSANYGYTF

V gene: TRBV5-1
D gene: TRBD1
clone size: once
J gene: TRBJ2-3
CDR3 DNA: TGCGCCACCACCTCGGGACAGGGGACAGATACGCAGTATTTT
CDR3 protein: CATTSGQGTDTQYF

V gene: TRBV7-3
D gene: TRBD2
clone size: .
J gene: TRBJ2-3
CDR3 DNA: TGTGCCAGCAGCCCGAACGGGGGGGCCGGTGAGCCGCAGTATTTT
CDR3 protein: CASSPNGGAGEPQYF

V gene: TRBV6-5
D gene: TRBD2
clone size: .
J gene: TRBJ2-7
CDR3 DNA: TGTGCCAGTTTGGGACTAGCGGGGTACGAGCAGTACTTC
CDR3 protein: CASLGLAGYEQYF

V gene: TRBV19
D gene: .
clone size: once
J gene: TRBJ1-2
CDR3 DNA: TGTGCCAGTGGAAGAGATACGACTCCCACTAACTATGGCTACACCTTC
CDR3 protein: CASGRDTTPTNYGYTF

V gene: TRBV9
D gene: .
clone size: .
J gene: TRBJ2-5
CDR3 DNA: TGTGCCAGCAGCCCCTCTAATCGGGAGACCCAGTACTTC
CDR3 protein: CASSPSNRETQYF

V gene: TRBV25-1
D gene: TRBD1
clone size: .
J gene: TRBJ2-7
CDR3 DNA: TGTGCCACCACCGGGACAGGAGGCGAGCAGTACTTC
CDR3 protein: CATTGTGGEQYF

V gene: TRBV15
D gene: .
clone size: .
J gene: TRBJ2-3
CDR3 DNA: TGTGCCACCAGCAGAGTCGGCAGGGGGGTACCACAGGATACGCAGTATTTT
CDR3 protein: CATSRVGRGVPQDTQYF

V gene: TRBV5-1
D gene: TRBD2
clone size: .
J gene: TRBJ2-1
CDR3 DNA: TGCGCCAGCAGCTCATTAGCGGGAGGGGTTAGTAATGAGCAGTTCTTC
CDR3 protein: CASSSLAGGVSNEQFF